One and the same sample provided the 15 T cell receptor beta chains below, sequenced in a study of blood T cell repertoires in COVID-19. Sequenced by immunoSEQ multiplex PCR; TCRdb stores in-frame clones only, minus some. The sample has some 270,000 clones, approximately 90% seen once. The sequenced sample was PBMCs or T cells enriched from blood (not recorded which). These receptors were collected from a man aged 35 to 55 who had been exposed to COVID-19.

The chain combines TRBV5-5 with TRBJ2-2, with TRBD2 as a possible D gene (5 bases). The V gene's germline CDR1 is SGHKS and CDR2 YYEKEE (reference sequence). This CDR3 has 15 residues. Trimming cost V 0 bases and J 1 base, with 7 bases left between them. CDR3 protein: CASSLGGLNTGELFF. DNA of the CDR3: TGTGCCAGCAGCTTGGGAGGGCTGAACACCGGGGAGCTGTTTTTT.

The DNA for the CDR3 is TGTGCCAGCCCTGATGGGGAGCTTCGGGTATACGAGCAGTACTTC. This translates into CASPDGELRVYEQYF. The chain combines TRBV2 with TRBJ2-7; tentative D call: TRBD2 (5 bases). The V and J ends lost 8 bases and 4 bases respectively, with 21 bases between them. Germline CDR1 reads SNHLY; CDR2 reads FYNNEI. There are 15 residues in the CDR3. Complete variable domain (other parts from reference TRBV2 and TRBJ2-7): EPEVTQTPSHQVTQMGQEVILRCVPISNHLYFYWYRQILGQKVEFLVSFYNNEISEKSEIFDDQFSVERPDGSNFTLKIRSTKLEDSAMYFCASPDGELRVYEQYFGPGTRLTVT.

The genes are TRBV19 and TRBJ2-7; possibly TRBD2 for D (5 bases). CDR1 is LNHDA, CDR2 SQIVND, per germline (reference sequence). V was pared by 6 bases and J by 2 bases, with 11 bases between. This CDR3 region has 13 residues. The CDR3 sequence is CASSPDSTYEQYF. CDR3 DNA sequence: TGTGCCAGTAGCCCGGACTCCACCTACGAGCAGTACTTC.

The V gene is TRBV4-1, the J gene TRBJ2-3; 11 bases map to TRBD2. There are 16 residues in the CDR3. Germline values: CDR1 MGHRA, CDR2 YSYEKL. V lost 2 bases to trimming and J lost 4 bases; unmatched junction nucleotides: 5. The CDR3 spells CASSQTGTSGADTQYF. In DNA, the CDR3 is TGCGCCAGCAGCCAAACTGGGACTAGCGGTGCAGATACGCAGTATTTT.

The chain carries TRBV14 and TRBJ2-7, with D maybe TRBD1 (7 bases). This CDR3 has 14 residues. CDR1 SGHDN and CDR2 FVKESK come from the germline V gene. The V gene lost 6 bases and the J gene lost 3 bases, with 15 bases spanning the gap. This chain's CDR3 is CASSDAGGYYEQYF. CDR3 nucleotide sequence: TGTGCCAGCAGTGACGCAGGGGGGTACTACGAGCAGTACTTC.

The chain couples TRBV19 to TRBJ1-3, with 8 positions matching TRBD1. Germline values: CDR1 LNHDA, CDR2 SQIVND (reference sequence). J lost 2 bases, V lost 6 bases, and 6 bases had no gene match. This CDR3 is 15 amino acids long. The CDR3 is CASRETGAAGNTIYF. DNA for the CDR3: TGTGCCAGTAGGGAGACAGGGGCCGCTGGAAACACCATATATTTT.

Written as DNA, the CDR3 is TGTGCCAGCAGCCCCAAGGGGGGACTAGCCTCTGAGCAGTTCTTC. It yields the protein CASSPKGGLASEQFF. This sequence joins TRBV7-3 and TRBJ2-1; 9 nucleotides line up with TRBD2. Germline V lookup: CDR1 SGHTA, CDR2 FQGTGA. CDR3 size: 15 residues. The junction had 11 bases not matched to a gene; V was cut back by 5 bases and J by 9 bases.

This chain uses TRBV6-5 with TRBJ1-2, with D tentatively TRBD1 (6 bases). V lost 6 bases, J lost 11 bases, and 19 bases lay in between. CDR1 and CDR2 from the germline V gene are MNHEY and SVGAGI. The CDR3 covers 13 residues. CDR3 protein: CASRTTGSMGYTF. The CDR3 DNA reads TGTGCCAGCAGGACGACAGGATCTATGGGGTACACCTTC.

The genes are TRBV4-1 and TRBJ2-7; D perhaps matches TRBD1 (6 bases). Germline CDR1 MGHRA, CDR2 YSYEKL. The CDR3 contains 15 residues. V shed 8 bases and J shed 2 bases, with 19 bases lying between them. The CDR3 region is CASSHAPQGTYEQYF. The CDR3 DNA is TGCGCCAGCTCCCATGCACCTCAGGGGACCTACGAGCAGTACTTC.

This chain links TRBV29-1 with TRBJ1-2; the D gene is possibly TRBD1 (6 bases). Trimming pared 0 bases from V and 8 bases from J, leaving 13 bases between. CDR3 size: 13 residues. Germline loops: CDR1 SQVTM, CDR2 ANQGSEA. In DNA, the CDR3 is TGCAGCGTTGAAGATGGCAGGGGTCGGGGCTACACCTTC. This translates into CSVEDGRGRGYTF.

There are a few counts of this clone. The V call is TRBV12-5, the J call TRBJ2-7, with 9 nucleotides matching TRBD1. Germline CDR1 reads LGHNT; CDR2 reads FRNRAP. V gave up 1 base and J gave up 0 bases; unmatched junction bases: 4. This CDR3 comprises 16 residues. The CDR3, as DNA: TGTGCTAGTGGTTTGGGACAGGGGGTTTCCTCCTACGAGCAGTACTTC. Its translation is CASGLGQGVSSYEQYF.

The chain has TRBV25-1 and TRBJ2-5; D remains ambiguous. The CDR3 has 11 residues. Between the trimmed V and J ends, which lost 3 bases and 9 bases, there was a span of 8 bases. Germline V lookup: CDR1 MGHDK, CDR2 SYGVNS. DNA for the CDR3: TGTGCCAGCAGTGAGTCCGAGGCCCAGTACTTC. Its translation is CASSESEAQYF. Full variable domain (outside the CDR3, taken from reference TRBV25-1 and TRBJ2-5): EADIYQTPRYLVIGTGKKITLECSQTMGHDKMYWYQQDPGMELHLIHYSYGVNSTEKGDLSSESTVSRIRTEHFPLTLESARPSHTSQYLCASSESEAQYFGPGTRLLVL.

The chain carries TRBV6-5 and TRBJ2-3; D perhaps matches TRBD1 (5 bases). CDR3 length: 15 residues. V gave up 0 bases and J gave up 5 bases, with 12 bases separating them. From germline, CDR1 is MNHEY and CDR2 SVGAGI. DNA for the CDR3: TGTGCCAGCAGTTACTCCCCCAGAAGGGGAGATACGCAGTATTTT. It encodes CASSYSPRRGDTQYF.

The chain joins TRBV30 to TRBJ2-1; 8 bases agree with TRBD2. This CDR3 has 14 amino acids. Germline trimming cut 4 bases from V and 6 bases from J; bases unmatched to any gene: 8. Germline CDR1 reads GTSNPN; CDR2 reads SVGIG (reference sequence). The CDR3 loop is CAWTTREGGNEQFF. The CDR3 region has the DNA TGTGCCTGGACCACCCGGGAGGGCGGCAATGAGCAGTTCTTC.

The chain is built from TRBV5-1 and TRBJ2-5, with 8 positions matching TRBD1. The CDR3 spans 14 residues. Per the germline V gene, CDR1 is SGHRS and CDR2 is YFSETQ. V shed 2 bases, J shed 5 bases, and the junction held 5 bases outside the gene matches. The CDR3, as DNA: TGCGCCAGCAGCTTTACAGGGGGGATCGAGACCCAGTACTTC. Protein sequence: CASSFTGGIETQYF.